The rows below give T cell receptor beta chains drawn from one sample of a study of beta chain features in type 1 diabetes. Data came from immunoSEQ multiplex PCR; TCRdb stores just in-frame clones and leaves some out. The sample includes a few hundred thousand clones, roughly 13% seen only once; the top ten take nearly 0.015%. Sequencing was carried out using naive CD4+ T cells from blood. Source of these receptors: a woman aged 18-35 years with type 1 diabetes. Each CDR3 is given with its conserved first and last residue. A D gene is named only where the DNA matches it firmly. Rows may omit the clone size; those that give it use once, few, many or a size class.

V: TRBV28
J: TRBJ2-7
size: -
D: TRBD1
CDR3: CASRTGGLDEQYF
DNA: TGTGCCAGCAGGACAGGGGGCCTCGACGAGCAGTACTTC

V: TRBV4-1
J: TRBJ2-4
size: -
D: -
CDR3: CASSQDFLYIQYF
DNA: TGCGCCAGCAGCCAAGATTTCTTGTACATTCAGTACTTC

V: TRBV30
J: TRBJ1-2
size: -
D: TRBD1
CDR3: CAWAGNRGSDGYTF
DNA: TGTGCCTGGGCTGGGAACAGGGGGTCGGATGGCTACACCTTC

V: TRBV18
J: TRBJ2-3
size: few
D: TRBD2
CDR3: CASSSGLAGVSDTQYF
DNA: TGTGCCAGCTCATCGGGACTAGCGGGAGTCTCAGATACGCAGTATTTT

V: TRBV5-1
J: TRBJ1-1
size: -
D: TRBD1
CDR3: CASSGTGSPNTEAFF
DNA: TGCGCCAGCAGCGGGACAGGGAGCCCGAACACTGAAGCTTTCTTT

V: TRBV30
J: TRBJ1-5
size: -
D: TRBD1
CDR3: CAWGDSGPQHF
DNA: TGTGCCTGGGGGGACAGCGGGCCCCAGCATTTT

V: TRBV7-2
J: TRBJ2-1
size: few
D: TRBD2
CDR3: CASSSTSGSGLFF
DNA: TGTGCCAGCAGCTCCACTAGCGGGAGTGGTCTGTTCTTC

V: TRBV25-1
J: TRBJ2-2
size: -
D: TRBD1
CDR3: CASSELGTGELSGELFF
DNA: TGTGCCAGCAGTGAATTGGGGACAGGAGAACTTTCCGGGGAGCTGTTTTTT

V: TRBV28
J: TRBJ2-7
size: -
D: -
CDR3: CASSFPSSYEQYF
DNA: TGTGCCAGCAGTTTCCCCAGCTCCTACGAGCAGTACTTC

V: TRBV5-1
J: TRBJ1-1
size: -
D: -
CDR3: CASKGVRVQDTEAFF
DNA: TGCGCCAGCAAGGGGGTTCGAGTCCAAGACACTGAAGCTTTCTTT

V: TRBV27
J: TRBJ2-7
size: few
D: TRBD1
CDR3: CASSLVGQARGEQYF
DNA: TGTGCCAGCAGTCTCGTTGGACAGGCAAGAGGCGAGCAGTACTTC